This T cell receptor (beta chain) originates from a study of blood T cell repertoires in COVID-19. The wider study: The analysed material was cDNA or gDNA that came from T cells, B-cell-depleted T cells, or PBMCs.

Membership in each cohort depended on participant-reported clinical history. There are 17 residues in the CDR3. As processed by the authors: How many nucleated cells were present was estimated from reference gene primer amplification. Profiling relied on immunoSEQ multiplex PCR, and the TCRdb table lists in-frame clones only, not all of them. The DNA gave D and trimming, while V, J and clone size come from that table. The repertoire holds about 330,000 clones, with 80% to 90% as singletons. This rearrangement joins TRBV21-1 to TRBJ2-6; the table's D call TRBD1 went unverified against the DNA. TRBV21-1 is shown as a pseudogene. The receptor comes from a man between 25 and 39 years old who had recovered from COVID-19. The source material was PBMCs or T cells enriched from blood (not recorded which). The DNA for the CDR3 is TGTGCCAGCAGGGACAGGTTTATTCCCGGGGGGGCCAACGTCCTGACTTTC. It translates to CASRDRFIPGGANVLTF.